The entry that follows covers one TCR beta chain sequence. What this receptor recognizes is not known. There are no base qualities to consult, and no much larger clone falls within one base. The sample originates from a study of cytomegalovirus exposure and HLA in healthy donors (dated by TCRdb to the late 2010s). Context from the whole study: In an earlier analysis of around 540 of the donors, 250 to 300 Gb of sequence data and 90 million to 120 million unique TCR beta sequences from about 179 million T cells were reported. Roughly 320 gigabases of sequencing data and 91 million or so unique TCR sequences made up an early release that covered nearly 650 HLA-typed donors. Among the roughly 430 genotyped donors, more than 70% belonged to the genetic ancestry cluster associated with self-reported Caucasian donors. The aim of the study was to test whether cataloging public T cell receptors could identify signatures of past pathogen exposure. The study profiled the T cell repertoires of fewer than 850 subjects by immunosequencing and related them to cytomegalovirus serostatus. Along with the roughly 610-subject first cohort, a separate validation cohort of over a hundred different subjects was used. To predict cytomegalovirus infection status, the study brought together high-throughput TCR immunosequencing, statistical association of individual TCRs with disease status, and machine learning. In a later analysis, previously published TCR beta repertoires from roughly 710 donors were re-analyzed and high-resolution HLA genotyping was added so that TCR occurrence patterns could be studied. Rather than using new phenotypic data, the later analysis identified candidate immune exposures from TCR beta sequences and from how often those sequences occurred across donors. An earlier analysis of around 580 of the donors used high-throughput TCR beta sequencing to judge whether each TCR beta V gene segment behaved as functional or pseudogenic. Alongside the repertoire data, information on donor age, sex, ethnicity and CMV serostatus was compiled. In a later genetic analysis, genome-wide SNP genotypes for about 55% of the roughly 670 donors were used, and that subset was treated as a discovery cohort. Every repertoire in the discovery cohort had been generated on one and the same sequencing platform. HLA typing covered class I and class II loci at four-digit resolution. Typing coverage differed by locus: A, B, C, DRB1 and DQB1 were typed in about 620-640 donors, DQA1 in about 500, DPA1 in some 570, and DPB1 in around 490. Five DR-DQ haplotypes were treated as single units for association and clustering because of strong linkage in the cohort. Among a few hundred genotyped donors of the cohort, an average of about 240,000 unique TCR beta nucleotide sequences were sequenced per donor, roughly 18% of them non-productive. Results the study describes overall, beyond this receptor: A later genetic analysis reported fewer N-insertions in productive TCRs among donors in an Asian-associated ancestry cluster than the roughly 700-donor mean. A group of highly shared sequence variants was considered likely to be a technical artifact of the sequencing pipeline. In a later analysis, HLA-associated TCR beta chains showed more clonal expansion and lower generation probabilities than non-associated chains that were equally common. Because counts were too low, fewer than 20 rarely observed V segments, including chromosome 9 orphons, were excluded from the earlier analysis of under 650 of the donors. Some IMGT-functional V segments, including TRBV6-2 and TRBV6-3, could not be told apart with the 87-base-pair reads, so those segments were excluded. In a later analysis, TCR association rates were found to vary across HLA loci, with the most associated TCRs seen for DRB1 alleles and the fewest for HLA-C alleles. V-gene and J-gene trimming of TCR beta chains was associated with a missense DCLRE1C variant in a later genetic analysis, and the association was replicated in an independent cohort. When HLA alleles, especially DR and DQ, strongly co-occurred, attributing TCR associations to individual alleles was difficult. The presence/absence analyses assumed that sequencing depth was roughly uniform across donors, and that assumption may not be true. Linkage disequilibrium might explain the correlated functional status among segregating V segments, but an unknown experimental factor could not be ruled out. While some public TCRs were present in many individuals, most TCR sequences turned up only very rarely across donors. In an earlier analysis of more than 500 of the donors, most TCR beta V segments appeared in productive rearrangements about 87% or about 30% of the time, broadly matching IMGT annotations. According to the authors, the approach could potentially be generalized to other disease states and immunological phenotypes. According to a later analysis, parvovirus B19, influenza, CMV and Epstein-Barr virus appeared linked to several top co-occurrence clusters. Because HLA typing was unavailable for some donors at each locus, only the typed subset was used in association tests. In a later analysis, most CMV-associated TCR beta chains were found to appear HLA-restricted, with HLA associations seemingly driven largely by CMV exposure. A further reported finding was that TCR beta sequences accurately predicted the HLA-A and HLA-B alleles for most subjects in the first cohort. The cohort was sequenced for TCR beta chains only, and without alpha or paired-chain data the features that could be detected were limited. Cytomegalovirus status was reported to be diagnosed by the classifier with high specificity and sensitivity in both the original and validation cohorts. CMV serostatus was the only immune exposure information available for the cohort. At a false discovery rate of 0.05, a later analysis linked some 17,000 TCR beta sequences to specific HLA alleles. The study listed around 160 TCR beta chains as associated with cytomegalovirus. In vitro tests confirmed that a few of the cytomegalovirus-associated TCR beta chains recognize cytomegalovirus antigens.

Libraries were built with the immunoSEQ multiplex PCR assay. For the multiplex PCR, a mixture combining 60 forward primers for TCR Vbeta segments and 13 reverse primers for TCR Jbeta segments was used. The CDR3 region of rearranged TCR beta genes was amplified from genomic DNA with a multiplex PCR assay. On the Illumina HiSeq System, the amplified TCR beta libraries were sequenced as 87-base-pair reads. Under the source paper's analysis protocol: Across the 670 or so repertoires, a later analysis counted some 80 million unique TCR beta chains, roughly 11 million of which were shared by at least two donors. Raw reads were error-corrected and collapsed into unique sequences with a nearest-neighbor algorithm that merged closely related sequences to remove PCR and sequencing errors. To assign V, D and J gene segments, CDR3 sequences were aligned to IMGT reference sequences. For a sequence to be retained, at least a six-nucleotide match to both a V gene segment and a J gene segment was required. Rearrangements were classified as productive when the CDR3 lacked stop codons and remained in frame with V and J, and all other rearrangements were classified as non-productive. Following IMGT convention, CDR3 was defined as the stretch from the second conserved V-encoded cysteine up to the conserved J-encoded phenylalanine. In an earlier analysis of around 640 of the donors, sequences lacking an unambiguous match to a single V gene segment were excluded. An earlier analysis of some 500 of the donors classified V segments as functional when productive rearrangements were above 56.7% and as segregating when the standard deviation between donors was above 5%. A statistical classification framework was built for diagnosing cytomegalovirus status from the catalog of TCR beta chain sequences. A later analysis assigned V and J genes by comparing TCR nucleotide sequences with IMGT/GENE-DB human TR gene sequences. Using the TCRdist pipeline, a later analysis assigned CDR3 sequences along with most-parsimonious VDJ recombination scenarios. In a later analysis, every TCR beta chain was defined by the combination of its CDR3 amino acid sequence and its V-gene family, and reads without a unique V-gene family were dropped. To address suspected cross-contamination and a sequencing artifact, a later analysis removed over 500 highly shared, low-generation-probability nucleotide sequences. For each public chain, a later analysis derived a clonal expansion index from normalized ranks of inferred template counts within each repertoire. In a later analysis, generation probabilities were computed with a VDJ recombination model fitted to out-of-frame rearrangements, and the resulting probabilities were checked against IGoR. A later analysis scored TCR-TCR, TCR-HLA and TCR-CMV co-occurrence with hypergeometric tests, applying a repertoire-size bias correction to TCR pairs. A later analysis estimated false discovery rates by permuting HLA or CMV assignments 20 times. In a later analysis, co-occurring TCRs were grouped using DBSCAN, and TCRdist sequence similarity was added for clustering within HLA-allele-positive subsets. Co-occurrence clustering excluded repertoires with fewer than 30,000 or more than 120,000 public chains, plus five with anomalous nucleotide sharing. TCRdb stores this immuneACCESS table with in-frame sequences only. Part of the clones is absent; in the studies checked, under half of the shortfall reflects unresolved V genes, and no reason is known for the rest. V and J calls and clone size are given by that table; D and trimming were obtained from the DNA. Recorded for this sample are 160,000 or so clones; 75% to 85% of them occurred a single time. In total, the top ten clones hold under 6% of the sample.

In total, roughly 670 healthy bone marrow donors made up the cohort. At the time of sampling, all cohort members were nominally healthy, though unrecorded immune exposures were likely present. The donor was CMV seronegative and was included in the group of under 450 seronegative cohort members. A peripheral blood sample was collected from each donor, and TCR beta sequencing was performed on peripheral blood mononuclear cells. The Qiagen DNeasy Blood Extraction Kit was used to extract genomic DNA from the blood cell samples. Counted from cysteine to phenylalanine, this CDR3 has 16 amino acids. Only the CDR3 part of the read is kept: 48 bases, read in frame from the first base. CDR1 and CDR2 (SNHLY, FYNNEI) derive from the germline V gene. Trimming leaves V shorter by 6 bases and J shorter by 0 bases, with the junction holding 10 bases beyond the gene matches.

This TCR came from a man aged 30-40 years in good health and CMV-seronegative. The rearrangement joined TRBV2 to TRBJ2-7; 8 bases in between match TRBD2. Sequences were obtained from PBMCs. The CDR3 reads CASRVASGSYSYEQYF. The nucleotide sequence reads as follows: TGTGCCAGCAGGGTAGCTAGCGGGTCTTACTCCTACGAGCAGTACTTC.